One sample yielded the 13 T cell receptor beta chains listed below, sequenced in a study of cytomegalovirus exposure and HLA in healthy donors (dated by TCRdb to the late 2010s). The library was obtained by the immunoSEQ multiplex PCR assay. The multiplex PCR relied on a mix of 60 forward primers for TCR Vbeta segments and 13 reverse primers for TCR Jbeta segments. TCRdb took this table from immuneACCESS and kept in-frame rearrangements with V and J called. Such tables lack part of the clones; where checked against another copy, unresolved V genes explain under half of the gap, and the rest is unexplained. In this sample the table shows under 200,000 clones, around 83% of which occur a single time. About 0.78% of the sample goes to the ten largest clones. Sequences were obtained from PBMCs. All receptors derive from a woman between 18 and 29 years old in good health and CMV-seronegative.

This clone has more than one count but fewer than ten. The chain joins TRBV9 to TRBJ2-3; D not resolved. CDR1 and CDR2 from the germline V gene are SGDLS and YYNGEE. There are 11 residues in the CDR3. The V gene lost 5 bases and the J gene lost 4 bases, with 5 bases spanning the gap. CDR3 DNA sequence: TGTGCCAGCAGTATCTCAGATACGCAGTATTTT. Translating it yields CASSISDTQYF.

CDR3 protein: CASSLIGGVSEAFF. The CDR3 DNA sequence: TGTGCCAGCAGCTTAATCGGAGGGGTCTCTGAAGCTTTCTTT. The rearrangement joins TRBV7-3 to TRBJ1-1; D perhaps matches TRBD1 (5 bases). The CDR3 length is 14 residues. V was pared by 1 base and J by 6 bases, with 12 bases between. Germline values: CDR1 SGHTA, CDR2 FQGTGA.

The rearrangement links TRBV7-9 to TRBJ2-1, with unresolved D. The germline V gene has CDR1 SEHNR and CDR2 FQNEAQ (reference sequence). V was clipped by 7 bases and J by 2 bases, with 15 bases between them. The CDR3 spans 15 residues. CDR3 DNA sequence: TGTGCCAGCACCCTGTCTCGCGGCACCTACAATGAGCAGTTCTTC. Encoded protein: CASTLSRGTYNEQFF.

The CDR3 sequence: CASSLQTGSYEQYF. CDR3 sequence (DNA): TGTGCCAGCAGCTTGCAGACAGGGAGCTACGAGCAGTACTTC. V and J are TRBV7-9 and TRBJ2-7; 7 bases line up with TRBD1. Germline V gives CDR1 SEHNR, CDR2 FQNEAQ (reference sequence). The CDR3 extends over 14 amino acids. V lost 3 bases and J lost 3; bases outside the gene matches: 5.

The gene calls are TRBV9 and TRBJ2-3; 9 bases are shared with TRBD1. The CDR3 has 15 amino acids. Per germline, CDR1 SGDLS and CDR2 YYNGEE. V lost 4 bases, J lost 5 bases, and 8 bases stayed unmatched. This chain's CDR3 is CASSPGTGSGDTQYF. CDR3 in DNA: TGTGCCAGCAGCCCCGGGACAGGGAGTGGAGATACGCAGTATTTT.

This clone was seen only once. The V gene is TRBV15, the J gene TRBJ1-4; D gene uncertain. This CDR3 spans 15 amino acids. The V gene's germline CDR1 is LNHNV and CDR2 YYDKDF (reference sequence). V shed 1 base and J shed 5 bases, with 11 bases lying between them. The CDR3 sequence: CATSRGVAGNEKLFF. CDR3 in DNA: TGTGCCACCAGCAGAGGTGTTGCGGGAAATGAAAAACTGTTTTTT.

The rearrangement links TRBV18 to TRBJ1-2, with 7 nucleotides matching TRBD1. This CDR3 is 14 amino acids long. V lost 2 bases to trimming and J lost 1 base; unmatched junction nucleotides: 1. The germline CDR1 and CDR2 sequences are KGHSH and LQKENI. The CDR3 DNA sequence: TGTGCCAGCTCACCAGGGACAGTTAACTATGGCTACACCTTC. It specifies CASSPGTVNYGYTF.

CDR3 region: CASSHAGANEKLFF. The CDR3 DNA is TGTGCCAGCAGCCACGCGGGGGCTAATGAAAAACTGTTTTTT. The chain uses TRBV4-2 and TRBJ1-4; possible D gene TRBD1, 5 bases. Germline V CDR1 and CDR2: LGHNA, YNFKEQ. V dropped 3 bases and J dropped 3 bases, with 8 bases sitting between them. The CDR3 is 14 residues long.

CDR3 sequence: CASSSDSGGSGNTIYF. The CDR3 coding sequence is TGTGCCAGCAGCTCTGACTCAGGGGGCTCTGGAAACACCATATATTTT. The chain uses TRBV7-8 and TRBJ1-3, with 7 nucleotides matching TRBD1. There are 16 residues in the CDR3. The V gene's germline CDR1 is SGHVS and CDR2 FQNEAQ. V was pared by 4 bases and J by 0 bases, with 6 bases of the junction left unmatched. The full variable domain, rest sourced from reference TRBV7-8 and TRBJ1-3, is GAGVSQSPRYKVAKRGQDVALRCDPISGHVSLFWYQQALGQGPEFLTYFQNEAQLDKSGLPSDRFFAERPEGSVSTLKIQRTQQEDSAVYLCASSSDSGGSGNTIYFGEGSWLTVV.

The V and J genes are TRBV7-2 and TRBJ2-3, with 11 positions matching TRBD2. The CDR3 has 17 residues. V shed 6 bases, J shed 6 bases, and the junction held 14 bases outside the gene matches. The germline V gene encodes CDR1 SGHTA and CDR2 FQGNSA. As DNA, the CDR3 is TGTGCCAGCAGTTTTACCCTTTGGGCTAGCGGGAGGGATACGCAGTATTTT. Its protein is CASSFTLWASGRDTQYF.

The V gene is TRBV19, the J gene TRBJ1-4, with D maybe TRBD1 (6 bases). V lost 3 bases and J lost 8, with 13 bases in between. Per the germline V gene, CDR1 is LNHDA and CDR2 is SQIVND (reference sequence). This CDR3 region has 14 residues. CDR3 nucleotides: TGTGCCAGTAGTATGCGGGGGGCTGCCGAAAAACTGTTTTTT. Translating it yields CASSMRGAAEKLFF. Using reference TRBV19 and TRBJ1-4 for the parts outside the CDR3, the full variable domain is DGGITQSPKYLFRKEGQNVTLSCEQNLNHDAMYWYRQDPGQGLRLIYYSQIVNDFQKGDIAEGYSVSREKKESFPLTVTSAQKNPTAFYLCASSMRGAAEKLFFGSGTQLSVL.

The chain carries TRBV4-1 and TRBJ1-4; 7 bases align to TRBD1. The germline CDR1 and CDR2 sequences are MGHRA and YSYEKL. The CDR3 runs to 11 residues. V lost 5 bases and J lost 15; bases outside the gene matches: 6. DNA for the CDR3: TGCGCCAGCAGCACCAAACAGGGGTTGTTTTTT. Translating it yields CASSTKQGLFF.

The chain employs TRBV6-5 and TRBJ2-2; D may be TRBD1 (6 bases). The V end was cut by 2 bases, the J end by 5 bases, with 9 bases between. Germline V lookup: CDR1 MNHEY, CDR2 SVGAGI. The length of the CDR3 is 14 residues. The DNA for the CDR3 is TGTGCCAGCAGTTACGACAGGTGGACCGGGGAGCTGTTTTTT. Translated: CASSYDRWTGELFF.